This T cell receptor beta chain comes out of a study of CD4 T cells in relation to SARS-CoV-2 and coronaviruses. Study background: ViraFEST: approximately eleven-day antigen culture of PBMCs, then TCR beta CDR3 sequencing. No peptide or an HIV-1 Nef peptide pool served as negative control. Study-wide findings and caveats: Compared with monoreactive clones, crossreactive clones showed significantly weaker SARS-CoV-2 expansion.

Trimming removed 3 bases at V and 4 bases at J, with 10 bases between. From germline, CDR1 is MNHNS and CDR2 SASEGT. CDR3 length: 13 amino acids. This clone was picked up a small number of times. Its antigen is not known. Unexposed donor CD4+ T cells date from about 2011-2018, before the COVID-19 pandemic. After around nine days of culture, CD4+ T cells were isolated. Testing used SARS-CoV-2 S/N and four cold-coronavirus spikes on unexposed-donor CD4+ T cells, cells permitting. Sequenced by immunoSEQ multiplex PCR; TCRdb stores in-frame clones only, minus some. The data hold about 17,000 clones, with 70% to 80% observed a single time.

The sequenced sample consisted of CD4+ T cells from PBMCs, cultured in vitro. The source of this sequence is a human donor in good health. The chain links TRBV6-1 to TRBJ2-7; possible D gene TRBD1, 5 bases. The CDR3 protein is CASSDDRRYEQYF. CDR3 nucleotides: TGTGCCAGCAGTGACGACAGACGGTACGAGCAGTACTTC.